A selection of T cell receptor beta chains follows, all from one sample in a study of graft-versus-host responses after intestinal transplantation. No antigen is known for these receptors. TCRdb's table, derived via immunoSEQ multiplex PCR, lists solely in-frame clones and lacks some. The data hold tens of thousands of clones, with around 83% observed a single time. This specimen was unstimulated CD8+ T cells sorted from spleen or lymph node cells, taken before intestinal transplant. The receptors were sampled from a human donor who received an intestinal transplant. CDR3s include the opening cysteine and the closing phenylalanine or tryptophan. The D gene is left open where the match is weak. Expanded clones get a size class; other rows say once, few or many, or leave the size out.

- 16 TRBJ2-1 TRBV29-1 - TGCAGCGTTGAAGGGATTCCGGGACTCCGATTCAATGAGCAGTTCTTC CSVEGIPGLRFNEQFF
few 15 TRBJ2-4 TRBV15 - TGTGCCACCAGCACCGAAATAGGGTTATGGGGCATTCAGTACTTC CATSTEIGLWGIQYF
- 11 TRBJ2-7 TRBV9 - TGTGCCAGCAGCGTAGAAACAGAGCAGTACTTC CASSVETEQYF
- 13 TRBJ2-1 TRBV19 - TGTGCCAGTAGTATAAACTCCTACAATGAGCAGTTCTTC CASSINSYNEQFF
- 15 TRBJ2-1 TRBV7-3 - TGTGCCAGCAGCTCTTTGGGAAGCTCCTACAATGAGCAGTTCTTC CASSSLGSSYNEQFF
- 14 TRBJ2-7 TRBV4-1 - TGCGCCAACAGCCAGGTCTCAAGCTCCTACGAGCAGTACTTC CANSQVSSSYEQYF
- 17 TRBJ2-2 TRBV9 - TGTGCCAGCAGCGATCCGAGGACAGACGCCGATGGCGGGGAGCTGTTTTTT CASSDPRTDADGGELFF
- 16 TRBJ2-1 TRBV28 TRBD2 TGTGCCAGCACTCAGTGGCGGGGAGGGTCCTACAATGAGCAGTTCTTC CASTQWRGGSYNEQFF
- 15 TRBJ1-6 TRBV11-2 TRBD1 TGTGCCAGCAGCTTACGGGGACAGGGGTATTCACCCCTCCACTTT CASSLRGQGYSPLHF
- 15 TRBJ1-1 TRBV5-1 - TGCGCCAGCAGCTGGGGGTTTGGGGCGTACACTGAAGCTTTCTTT CASSWGFGAYTEAFF
- 15 TRBJ2-5 TRBV2 - TGTGCCAGCAGTGCCGGTCGGGAGCGTGAAGAGACCCAGTACTTC CASSAGREREETQYF
- 12 TRBJ1-5 TRBV2 - TGTGCCAGCGGCAGACTAAATCAGCCCCAGCATTTT CASGRLNQPQHF
- 12 TRBJ1-2 TRBV2 - TGTGCCAGCGGGGACCCCTACTATGGCTACACCTTC CASGDPYYGYTF
- 15 TRBJ2-7 TRBV28 - TGTGCCAGCAGTTTAGAAGGACTTGTCTCCTACGAGCAGTACTTC CASSLEGLVSYEQYF
few 15 TRBJ2-3 TRBV10-1 TRBD2 TGCGCCAGCAGTGAAACCGGACTAGCTAGGGATACGCAGTATTTT CASSETGLARDTQYF
- 15 TRBJ2-7 TRBV5-1 TRBD1 TGCGCCAGCAGCTTAATACGGGACAGATCCTACGAGCAGTACTTC CASSLIRDRSYEQYF
once 14 TRBJ2-3 TRBV6-1 TRBD1 TGTGCCAGCGTAGTGGTAGGGGGCATAGATACGCAGTATTTT CASVVVGGIDTQYF
- 12 TRBJ1-1 TRBV5-4 - TGTGCCAGCAGCTCGGGCAACACTGAAGCTTTCTTT CASSSGNTEAFF
- 15 TRBJ1-2 TRBV7-6 - TGTGCCAGCAGCTTAGATCCGACCCCGGGGTATGGCTACACCTTC CASSLDPTPGYGYTF
- 12 TRBJ2-7 TRBV6-5 - TGTGCCAGCAGTTACGGGCCTTACGAGCAGTACTTC CASSYGPYEQYF